These T cell receptor beta chains were read from a single sample in a study of blood T cell repertoires in COVID-19. Here immunoSEQ multiplex PCR was the method, and the copy in TCRdb shows in-frame clones only, minus some. The sample includes about 180,000 clones, roughly nine tenths of them seen just once. Sequencing was done on a sample of peripheral blood. The receptors were sampled from a young man who had recovered from COVID-19. The CDR3 runs from the conserved cysteine through the conserved F or W. A D gene is named only where the DNA matches it firmly. Clone size is stated in some rows and not others, as once, few, many or a class when expanded.

d_call j_call clone_size v_call cdr3_aa cdr3_nt
. TRBJ2-1 once TRBV7-2 CASSLGGLEINEQFF TGTGCCAGCAGCTTAGGGGGCCTCGAGATCAATGAGCAGTTCTTC
TRBD1 TRBJ1-1 . TRBV30 CAWSPDDREGTEAFF TGTGCCTGGAGTCCAGATGACAGGGAAGGGACTGAAGCTTTCTTT
. TRBJ2-1 once TRBV10-3 CAIRPYRVSVENDEQFF TGTGCCATCAGGCCTTACAGGGTTTCGGTCGAGAACGATGAGCAGTTCTTC
TRBD1 TRBJ2-3 . TRBV5-1 CASSLDRGRTDTQYF TGCGCCAGCAGCTTGGACAGGGGTAGGACAGATACGCAGTATTTT
TRBD2 TRBJ2-5 . TRBV6-2/TRBV6-3 CASSREGETQYF TGTGCCAGCAGCAGGGAGGGAGAGACCCAGTACTTC
TRBD1 TRBJ1-6 . TRBV19 CASSVVGDRAPPHF TGTGCCAGTAGTGTGGTTGGGGACAGGGCACCGCCCCACTTT
. TRBJ2-7 . TRBV12-3/TRBV12-4 CASSLQVPYEQYF TGTGCCAGCAGTCTACAGGTTCCCTACGAGCAGTACTTC
TRBD1 TRBJ1-2 . TRBV5-1 CASSSTGGGYTF TGCGCCAGCAGCTCGACAGGGGGCGGCTACACCTTC
. TRBJ2-7 . TRBV7-8 CASSLEPGAYEQYF TGTGCCAGCAGCTTAGAGCCAGGGGCCTACGAGCAGTACTTC
. TRBJ2-2 . TRBV11-2 CASSFLSSTGELFF TGTGCCAGCAGCTTCCTCAGTTCCACCGGGGAGCTGTTTTTT
. TRBJ2-7 . TRBV6-2/TRBV6-3 CASSYAATGRPYEQYF TGTGCCAGCAGTTACGCTGCCACAGGGAGACCTTACGAGCAGTACTTC
. TRBJ2-1 . TRBV9 CASSVAFGQGGEQFF TGTGCCAGCAGCGTAGCTTTCGGGCAGGGGGGTGAGCAGTTCTTC
. TRBJ1-1 . TRBV7-2 CASSPRRASTEAFF TGTGCCAGCAGCCCCCGCAGGGCGAGCACTGAAGCTTTCTTT
TRBD1 TRBJ2-1 . TRBV6-5 CASSYDRAYNEQFF TGTGCCAGCAGTTACGACAGGGCCTACAATGAGCAGTTCTTC
. TRBJ2-1 . TRBV27 CASSYRNNEQFF TGTGCCAGCAGTTACAGAAACAATGAGCAGTTCTTC
. TRBJ1-4 . TRBV28 CASSLTLGEANEKLFF TGTGCCAGCAGTTTAACTCTGGGGGAGGCTAATGAAAAACTGTTTTTT
. TRBJ1-2 . TRBV7-9 CASSLDVQGGQGYTF TGTGCCAGCAGCTTAGATGTACAGGGAGGGCAAGGCTACACCTTC
. TRBJ1-2 . TRBV7-9 CASSSNSVPQYGYTF TGTGCCAGCAGCTCCAATTCAGTCCCCCAATATGGCTACACCTTC
TRBD2 TRBJ2-3 . TRBV15 CATSRGLAGSSTDTQYF TGTGCCACCAGCAGAGGACTAGCGGGGTCTAGCACAGATACGCAGTATTTT
. TRBJ2-1 . TRBV9 CASSSRPPPGAYNEQFF TGTGCCAGCAGCTCTCGCCCCCCCCCAGGGGCATACAATGAGCAGTTCTTC
. TRBJ2-5 few TRBV14 CASSTRRDSGSGETQYF TGTGCCAGCAGCACCCGGAGGGACAGCGGGAGTGGGGAGACCCAGTACTTC
TRBD2 TRBJ2-3 . TRBV4-3 CASSPSGNTDTQYF TGCGCCAGCAGCCCTAGCGGAAACACAGATACGCAGTATTTT
. TRBJ2-7 . TRBV7-8 CASSWGHSYEQYF TGTGCCAGCAGCTGGGGACATTCCTACGAGCAGTACTTC
TRBD2 TRBJ2-3 . TRBV7-2 CASSSETSGSLDTQYF TGTGCCAGCAGCTCAGAGACTAGCGGGAGTTTAGATACGCAGTATTTT
. TRBJ2-5 few TRBV5-1 CASSSSAGWQETQYF TGCGCCAGCAGCTCCTCTGCGGGGTGGCAAGAGACCCAGTACTTC
. TRBJ2-3 . TRBV6-5 CASRSQGRADTQYF TGTGCCAGCAGGTCCCAGGGGAGGGCAGATACGCAGTATTTT
. TRBJ2-7 . TRBV20-1 CSASVSRVSSYEQYF TGCAGTGCTAGTGTATCGCGGGTGAGCTCCTACGAGCAGTACTTC
. TRBJ2-7 . TRBV28 CASSDRNTYEQYF TGTGCCAGCTCCGACAGAAATACCTACGAGCAGTACTTC
TRBD1 TRBJ2-1 . TRBV5-1 CASSKTGSLGKSNNEQFF TGCGCCAGCAGCAAGACAGGGTCTCTGGGAAAGTCGAACAATGAGCAGTTCTTC
. TRBJ2-5 . TRBV24-1 CATSEGMLETQYF TGTGCCACCTCGGAGGGAATGTTAGAGACCCAGTACTTC
. TRBJ2-1 . TRBV3-1/TRBV3-2 CASSQRSTEQFF TGTGCCAGCAGTCAAAGGAGCACTGAGCAGTTCTTC
. TRBJ1-1 . TRBV12-3/TRBV12-4 CASTRQVNTEAFF TGTGCCAGCACTAGACAGGTGAACACTGAAGCTTTCTTT
. TRBJ1-2 . TRBV5-1 CASSLPVGGLDYGYTF TGCGCCAGCAGCTTGCCGGTCGGGGGTTTGGACTATGGCTACACCTTC
TRBD2 TRBJ2-7 . TRBV23-1 CASSQSGTSGNSYEQYF TGCGCCAGCAGTCAATCAGGGACTAGCGGGAATTCCTACGAGCAGTACTTC
TRBD2 TRBJ2-3 . TRBV3-1/TRBV3-2 CASSHARTSGADTQYF TGTGCCAGCAGCCATGCCCGGACTAGCGGGGCAGATACGCAGTATTTT
. TRBJ1-1 . TRBV7-6 CASSATEGTEAFF TGTGCCAGCAGCGCGACGGAGGGCACTGAAGCTTTCTTT
TRBD1 TRBJ1-1 once TRBV6-1 CASSETGVRTEAFF TGTGCCAGCAGTGAGACAGGGGTAAGGACTGAAGCTTTCTTT
. TRBJ2-7 . TRBV4-3 CASSQGGGSYEQYF TGCGCCAGCAGCCAGGGGGGAGGCTCCTACGAGCAGTACTTC
. TRBJ2-5 . TRBV3-1/TRBV3-2 CASSLRTEQETQYF TGTGCCAGCAGCCTACGGACTGAGCAAGAGACCCAGTACTTC
TRBD2 TRBJ2-2 . TRBV5-8 CASSFVRLAAGELFF TGTGCCAGCAGCTTTGTTCGACTAGCGGCCGGGGAGCTGTTTTTT
. TRBJ2-5 . TRBV19 CASSILPQETQYF TGTGCCAGTAGTATCCTACCCCAAGAGACCCAGTACTTC
TRBD1 TRBJ2-4 . TRBV5-1 CASSLRTGWDIQYF TGCGCCAGCAGCTTGAGGACAGGGTGGGACATTCAGTACTTC
. TRBJ2-7 . TRBV6-5 CASSLGALYEQYF TGTGCCAGCAGCCTGGGCGCTCTCTACGAGCAGTACTTC
. TRBJ2-7 . TRBV6-5 CASSYNSNYEQYF TGTGCCAGCAGTTACAACAGTAACTACGAGCAGTACTTC
TRBD1 TRBJ1-5 . TRBV30 CAWGRGTGGNQPQHF TGTGCCTGGGGTCGTGGGACAGGGGGAAATCAGCCCCAGCATTTT
. TRBJ2-3 . TRBV6-5 CASRTSTDTQYF TGTGCCAGCAGGACTAGCACAGATACGCAGTATTTT
TRBD2 TRBJ2-7 . TRBV11-2 CASSFGRGSYEQYF TGTGCCAGCAGCTTCGGGAGGGGGTCGTACGAGCAGTACTTC
TRBD2 TRBJ2-3 . TRBV4-3 CASSKGTSGYTDTQYF TGCGCCAGCAGCAAAGGGACTAGCGGATACACAGATACGCAGTATTTT
TRBD2 TRBJ2-1 . TRBV2 CASSGGASGSSNEQFF TGTGCCAGCAGTGGGGGGGCTAGCGGGAGTAGCAATGAGCAGTTCTTC
TRBD1 TRBJ2-3 . TRBV29-1 CSVEEGGGTDTQYF TGCAGCGTTGAAGAAGGGGGCGGCACAGATACGCAGTATTTT
. TRBJ2-1 . TRBV24-1 CATSDSVGAVSYNEQFF TGTGCCACCAGTGATTCGGTAGGGGCAGTCTCCTACAATGAGCAGTTCTTC
. TRBJ1-3 . TRBV6-5 CASSNSHSGNTIYF TGTGCCAGCAGTAACTCTCATTCTGGAAACACCATATATTTT
TRBD1 TRBJ1-2 once TRBV6-2/TRBV6-3 CASSPIRTGRVYGYTF TGTGCCAGCAGTCCAATCCGGACAGGGCGGGTCTATGGCTACACCTTC
. TRBJ2-7 many TRBV5-4 CASSPDSHYEQYF TGTGCCAGCAGCCCTGACAGCCACTACGAGCAGTACTTC
. TRBJ1-3 . TRBV7-9 CASSLYNSGNTIYF TGTGCCAGCAGCTTATATAACTCTGGAAACACCATATATTTT
TRBD1 TRBJ2-7 . TRBV7-9 CASSLSPTGGYEQYF TGTGCCAGCAGCTTGAGCCCGACAGGGGGCTACGAGCAGTACTTC
. TRBJ2-3 . TRBV19 CASSPRDFTDTQYF TGTGCCAGTAGTCCGCGGGACTTCACAGATACGCAGTATTTT